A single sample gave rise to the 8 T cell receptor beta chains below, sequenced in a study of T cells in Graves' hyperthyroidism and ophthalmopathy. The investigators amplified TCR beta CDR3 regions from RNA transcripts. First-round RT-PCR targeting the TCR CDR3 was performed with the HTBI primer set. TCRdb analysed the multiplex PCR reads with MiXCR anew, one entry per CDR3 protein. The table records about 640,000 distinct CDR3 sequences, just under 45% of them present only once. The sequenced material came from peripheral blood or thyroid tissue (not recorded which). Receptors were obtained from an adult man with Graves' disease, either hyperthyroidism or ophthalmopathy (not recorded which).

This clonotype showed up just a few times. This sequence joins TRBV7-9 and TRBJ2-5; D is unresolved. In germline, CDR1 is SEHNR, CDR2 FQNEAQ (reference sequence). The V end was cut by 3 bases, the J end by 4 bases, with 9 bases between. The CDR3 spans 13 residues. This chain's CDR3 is CASSLERLETQYF. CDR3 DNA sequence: TGTGCCAGCAGCTTGGAAAGGTTAGAGACCCAGTACTTC.

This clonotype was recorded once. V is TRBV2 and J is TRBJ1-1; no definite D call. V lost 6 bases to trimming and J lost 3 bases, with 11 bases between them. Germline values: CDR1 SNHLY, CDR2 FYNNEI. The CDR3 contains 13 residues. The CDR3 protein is CASRTGGHTEAFF. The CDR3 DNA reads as TGTGCCAGCAGGACGGGCGGGCACACTGAAGCTTTCTTT.

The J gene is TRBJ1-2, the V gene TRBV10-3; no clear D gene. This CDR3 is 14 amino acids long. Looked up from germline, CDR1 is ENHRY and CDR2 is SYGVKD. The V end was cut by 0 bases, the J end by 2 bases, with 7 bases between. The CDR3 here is CAISESSQNYGYTF. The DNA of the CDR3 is TGTGCCATCAGTGAGTCTTCCCAGAACTATGGCTACACCTTC.

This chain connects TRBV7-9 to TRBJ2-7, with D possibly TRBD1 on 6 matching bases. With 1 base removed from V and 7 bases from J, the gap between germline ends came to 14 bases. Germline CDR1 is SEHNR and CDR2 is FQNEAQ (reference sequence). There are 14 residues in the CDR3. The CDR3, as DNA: TGTGCCAGCAGCTTAGTACCGACAGGCCAAGAGCAGTACTTC. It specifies CASSLVPTGQEQYF.

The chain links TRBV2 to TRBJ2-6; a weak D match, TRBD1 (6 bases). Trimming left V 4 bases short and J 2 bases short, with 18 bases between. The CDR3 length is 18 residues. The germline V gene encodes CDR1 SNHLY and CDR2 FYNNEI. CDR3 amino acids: CASSVSRGRLTGANVLTF. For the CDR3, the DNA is TGTGCCAGCAGTGTATCCAGGGGAAGGCTAACTGGGGCCAACGTCCTGACTTTC.

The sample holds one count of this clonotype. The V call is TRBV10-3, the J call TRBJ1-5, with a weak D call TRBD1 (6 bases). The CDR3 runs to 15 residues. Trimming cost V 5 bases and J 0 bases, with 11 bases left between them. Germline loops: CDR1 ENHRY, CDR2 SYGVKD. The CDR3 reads CAISRQANSNQPQHF. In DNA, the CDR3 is TGTGCCATCAGTAGACAGGCTAATAGCAATCAGCCCCAGCATTTT.

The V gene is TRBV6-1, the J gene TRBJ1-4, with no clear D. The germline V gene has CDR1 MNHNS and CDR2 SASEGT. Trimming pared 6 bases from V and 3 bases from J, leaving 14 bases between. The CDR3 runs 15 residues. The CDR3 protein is CASRRQDVANEKLFF. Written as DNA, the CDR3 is TGTGCCAGCAGGAGACAAGACGTGGCTAATGAAAAACTGTTTTTT.

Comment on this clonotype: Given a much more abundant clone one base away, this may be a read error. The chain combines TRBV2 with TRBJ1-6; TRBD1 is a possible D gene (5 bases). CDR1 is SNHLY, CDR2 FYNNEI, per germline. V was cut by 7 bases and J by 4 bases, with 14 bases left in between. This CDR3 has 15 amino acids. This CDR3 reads CASMERGKYNSPLHF. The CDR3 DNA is TGTGCCAGCATGGAACGGGGCAAGTATAATTCACCCCTCCACTTT.